These 6 T cell receptor beta chains were all obtained from the same sample, sequenced in a study of cytomegalovirus exposure and HLA in healthy donors. The PCR used 60 Vbeta and 13 Jbeta primers. Sequencing was performed with immunoSEQ multiplex PCR; in TCRdb, only in-frame clones are kept and a portion is missing. The repertoire holds some 150,000 clones, with around 80% as singletons. Material for sequencing was PBMCs. The receptors originated from a man in his forties in good health and CMV-seronegative.

V usage is TRBV12-5 and J usage is TRBJ2-2; 7 nucleotides align to TRBD1. CDR1 is LGHNT and CDR2 is FRNRAP in the germline V gene. Germline trimming cut 0 bases from V and 4 bases from J; bases unmatched to any gene: 8. CDR3 length: 17 amino acids. Here the CDR3 reads CASGLVLGAGGTGELFF. CDR3 in DNA: TGTGCTAGTGGTTTGGTACTCGGGGCAGGGGGCACCGGGGAGCTGTTTTTT.

The rearrangement links TRBV11-2 to TRBJ2-7; 8 bases are shared with TRBD1. The CDR3 sequence is 16 residues long. The junction had 12 bases not matched to a gene; V was cut back by 6 bases and J by 2 bases. The germline V gene has CDR1 SGHAT and CDR2 FQNNGV. The CDR3 loop reads CASRPITGGSTYEQYF. The CDR3 DNA follows: TGTGCCAGCAGGCCTATAACAGGGGGATCGACCTACGAGCAGTACTTC. The full variable domain, rest sourced from reference TRBV11-2 and TRBJ2-7, is EAGVAQSPRYKIIEKRQSVAFWCNPISGHATLYWYQQILGQGPKLLIQFQNNGVVDDSQLPKDRFSAERLKGVDSTLKIQPAKLEDSAVYLCASRPITGGSTYEQYFGPGTRLTVT.

This clone was observed once. The chain couples TRBV30 to TRBJ1-2; 10 nucleotides match TRBD1. Germline V gene data show CDR1 as GTSNPN and CDR2 as SVGIG (reference sequence). This CDR3 has 13 residues. The J segment lost 4 bases and the V segment lost 6 bases, leaving 5 bases of the junction unmatched. The CDR3 loop is CACTTGGVYGYTF. The DNA of the CDR3 is TGTGCCTGTACGACAGGGGGCGTCTATGGCTACACCTTC.

The J gene is TRBJ2-7, the V gene TRBV5-1; a weak D match, TRBD1 (6 bases). Per germline, CDR1 SGHRS and CDR2 YFSETQ. This CDR3 has 13 residues. Trimming left V 0 bases short and J 9 bases short, with 13 bases between. CDR3 DNA sequence: TGCGCCAGCAGCTTGGGACAGTTCAGGGGGCAGTACTTC. This encodes CASSLGQFRGQYF.

The chain uses TRBV7-9 and TRBJ2-7; maybe TRBD2 (5 bases). Germline loops: CDR1 SEHNR, CDR2 FQNEAQ (reference sequence). The CDR3 consists of 15 residues. The V end lost 1 base, the J end lost 3 bases, and 13 bases lay between the germline ends. The CDR3 DNA reads TGTGCCAGCAGCTTAGGCCTCGGGGATCACTACGAGCAGTACTTC. This gives the protein CASSLGLGDHYEQYF. Full variable domain (rest looked up from reference TRBV7-9 and TRBJ2-7): DTGVSQNPRHKITKRGQNVTFRCDPISEHNRLYWYRQTLGQGPEFLTYFQNEAQLEKSRLLSDRFSAERPKGSFSTLEIQRTEQGDSAMYLCASSLGLGDHYEQYFGPGTRLTVT.

This clone has only a few counts. This chain connects TRBV4-1 to TRBJ1-1, with D perhaps matching TRBD1 (5 bases). Germline CDR1 MGHRA, CDR2 YSYEKL. The CDR3 extends over 13 amino acids. V gave up 0 bases and J gave up 5 bases, with 7 bases separating them. CDR3 amino acids: CASSQDRGTEAFF. The CDR3 DNA follows: TGCGCCAGCAGCCAAGATCGGGGGACTGAAGCTTTCTTT.